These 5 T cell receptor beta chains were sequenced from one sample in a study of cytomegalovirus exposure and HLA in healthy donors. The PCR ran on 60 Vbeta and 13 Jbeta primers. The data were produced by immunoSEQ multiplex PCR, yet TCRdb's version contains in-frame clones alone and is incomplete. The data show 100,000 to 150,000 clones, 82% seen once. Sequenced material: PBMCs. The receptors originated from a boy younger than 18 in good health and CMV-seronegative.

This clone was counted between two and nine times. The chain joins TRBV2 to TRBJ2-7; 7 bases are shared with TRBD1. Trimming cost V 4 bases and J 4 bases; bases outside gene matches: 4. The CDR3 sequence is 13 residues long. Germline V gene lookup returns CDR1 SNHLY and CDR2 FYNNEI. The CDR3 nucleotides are TGTGCCAGCAGTGCAAGACAGGGATACGAGCAGTACTTC. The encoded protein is CASSARQGYEQYF.

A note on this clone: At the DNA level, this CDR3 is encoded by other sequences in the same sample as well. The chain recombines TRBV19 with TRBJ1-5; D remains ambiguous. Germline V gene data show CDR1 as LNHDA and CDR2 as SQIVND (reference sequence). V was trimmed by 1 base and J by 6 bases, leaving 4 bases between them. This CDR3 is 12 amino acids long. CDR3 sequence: CASSIGVQPQHF. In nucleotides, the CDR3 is TGTGCCAGTAGTATAGGCGTTCAGCCCCAGCATTTT. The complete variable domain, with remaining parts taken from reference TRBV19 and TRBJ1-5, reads DGGITQSPKYLFRKEGQNVTLSCEQNLNHDAMYWYRQDPGQGLRLIYYSQIVNDFQKGDIAEGYSVSREKKESFPLTVTSAQKNPTAFYLCASSIGVQPQHFGDGTRLSIL.

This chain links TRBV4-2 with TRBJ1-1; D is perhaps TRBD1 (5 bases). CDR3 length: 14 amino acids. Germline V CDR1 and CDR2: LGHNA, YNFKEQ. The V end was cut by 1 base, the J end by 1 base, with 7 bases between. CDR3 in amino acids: CASSQGQRNTEAFF. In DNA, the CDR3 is TGTGCCAGCAGCCAAGGACAGAGGAACACTGAAGCTTTCTTT.

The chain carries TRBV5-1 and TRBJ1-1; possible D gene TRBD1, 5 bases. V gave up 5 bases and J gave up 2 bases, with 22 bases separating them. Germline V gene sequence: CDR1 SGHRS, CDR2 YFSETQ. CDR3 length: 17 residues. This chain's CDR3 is CASSPEFRATHNTEAFF. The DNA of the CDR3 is TGCGCCAGCAGTCCCGAGTTCAGGGCCACACATAACACTGAAGCTTTCTTT.

Here the CDR3 DNA reads TGTGCCAGCAGCTTAGACAGTGCGTACAATGAGCAGTTCTTC. Residues: CASSLDSAYNEQFF. The chain uses TRBV7-2 and TRBJ2-1; D is ambiguous. The CDR3 is 14 residues long. Between the trimmed V and J ends, which lost 1 base and 4 bases, there was a span of 8 bases. The germline CDR1 and CDR2 sequences are SGHTA and FQGNSA.